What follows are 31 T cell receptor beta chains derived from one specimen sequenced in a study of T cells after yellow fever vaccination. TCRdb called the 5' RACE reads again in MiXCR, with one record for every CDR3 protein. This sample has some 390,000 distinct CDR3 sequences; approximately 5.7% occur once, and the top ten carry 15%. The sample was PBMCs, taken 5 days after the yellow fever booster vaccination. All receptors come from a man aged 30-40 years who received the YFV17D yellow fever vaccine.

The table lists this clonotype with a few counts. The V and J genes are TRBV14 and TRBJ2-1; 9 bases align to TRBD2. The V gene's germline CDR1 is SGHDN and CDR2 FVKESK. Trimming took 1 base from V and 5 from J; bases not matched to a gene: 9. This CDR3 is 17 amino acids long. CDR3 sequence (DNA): TGTGCCAGCAGCCAAGTACAGGGACTAGCCCTTCACAATGAGCAGTTCTTC. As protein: CASSQVQGLALHNEQFF.

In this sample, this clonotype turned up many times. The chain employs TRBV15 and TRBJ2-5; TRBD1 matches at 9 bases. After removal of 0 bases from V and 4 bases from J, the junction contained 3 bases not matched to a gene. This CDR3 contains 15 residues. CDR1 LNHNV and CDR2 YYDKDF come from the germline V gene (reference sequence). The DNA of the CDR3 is TGTGCCACCAGCAGAGATAACAGGGGGCGAGAGACCCAGTACTTC. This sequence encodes CATSRDNRGRETQYF. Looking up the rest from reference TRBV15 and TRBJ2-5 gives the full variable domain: DAMVIQNPRYQVTQFGKPVTLSCSQTLNHNVMYWYQQKSSQAPKLLFHYYDKDFNNEADTPDNFQSRRPNTSFCFLDIRSPGLGDTAMYLCATSRDNRGRETQYFGPGTRLLVL.

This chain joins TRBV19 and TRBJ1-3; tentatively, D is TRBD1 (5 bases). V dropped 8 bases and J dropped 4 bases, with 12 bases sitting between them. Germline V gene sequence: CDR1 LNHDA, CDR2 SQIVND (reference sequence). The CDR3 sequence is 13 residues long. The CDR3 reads CASSTVSGNTIYF. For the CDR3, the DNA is TGTGCCAGTTCGACAGTTTCAGGAAACACCATATATTTT.

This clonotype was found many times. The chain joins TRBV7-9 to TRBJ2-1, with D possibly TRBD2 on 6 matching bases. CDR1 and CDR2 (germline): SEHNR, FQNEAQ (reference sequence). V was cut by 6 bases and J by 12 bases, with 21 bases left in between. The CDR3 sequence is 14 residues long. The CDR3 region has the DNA TGTGCCAGCAGAGCCGGGACTCACCCCCTGGGGCAGTTCTTC. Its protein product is CASRAGTHPLGQFF.

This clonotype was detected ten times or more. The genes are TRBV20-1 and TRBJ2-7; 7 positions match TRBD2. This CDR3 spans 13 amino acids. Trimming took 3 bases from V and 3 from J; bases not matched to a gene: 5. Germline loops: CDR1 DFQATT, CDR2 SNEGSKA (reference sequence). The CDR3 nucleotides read TGCAGTGCTAGTAAGCGGGAAGGCTACGAGCAGTACTTC. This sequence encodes CSASKREGYEQYF.

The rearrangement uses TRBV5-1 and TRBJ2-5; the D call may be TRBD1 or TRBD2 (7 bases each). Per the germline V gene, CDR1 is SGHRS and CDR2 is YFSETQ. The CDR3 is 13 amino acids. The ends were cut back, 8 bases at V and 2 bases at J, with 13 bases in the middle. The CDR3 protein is CASGRGPQETQYF. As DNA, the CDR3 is TGCGCCAGTGGGAGGGGGCCTCAAGAGACCCAGTACTTC.

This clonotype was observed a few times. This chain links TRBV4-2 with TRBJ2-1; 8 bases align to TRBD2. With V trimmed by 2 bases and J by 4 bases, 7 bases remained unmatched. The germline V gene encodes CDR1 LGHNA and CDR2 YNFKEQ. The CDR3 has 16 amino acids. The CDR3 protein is CASSQIAGIAYNEQFF. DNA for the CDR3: TGTGCCAGCAGCCAAATAGCGGGGATAGCATACAATGAGCAGTTCTTC.

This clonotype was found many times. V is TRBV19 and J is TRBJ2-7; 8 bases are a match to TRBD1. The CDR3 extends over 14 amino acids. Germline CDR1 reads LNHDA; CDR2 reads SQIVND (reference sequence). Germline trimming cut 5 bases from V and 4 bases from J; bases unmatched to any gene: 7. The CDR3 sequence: CASSSRDRKYEQYF. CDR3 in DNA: TGTGCCAGTAGTTCCCGGGACAGGAAGTACGAGCAGTACTTC.

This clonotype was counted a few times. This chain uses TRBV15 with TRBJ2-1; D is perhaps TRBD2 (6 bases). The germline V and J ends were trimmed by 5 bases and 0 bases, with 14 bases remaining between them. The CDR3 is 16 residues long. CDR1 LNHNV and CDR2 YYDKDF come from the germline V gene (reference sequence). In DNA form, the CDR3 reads TGTGCCACCAGCCTGGGCGGGGCGAGCTCCTACAATGAGCAGTTCTTC. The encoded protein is CATSLGGASSYNEQFF.

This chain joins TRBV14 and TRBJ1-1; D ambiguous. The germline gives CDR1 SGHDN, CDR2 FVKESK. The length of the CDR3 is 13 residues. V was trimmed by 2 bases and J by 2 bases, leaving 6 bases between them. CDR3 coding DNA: TGTGCCAGCAGCCAAACGCGAAACACTGAAGCTTTCTTT. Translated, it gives CASSQTRNTEAFF.

CDR3 region: CAISAGLGGDRETQYF. The CDR3 DNA sequence: TGTGCCATCAGTGCGGGACTAGGTGGGGATAGGGAGACCCAGTACTTC. The chain has TRBV10-3 and TRBJ2-5, with 8 positions matching TRBD2. J lost 5 bases, V lost 4 bases, and 12 bases had no gene match. Germline loops: CDR1 ENHRY, CDR2 SYGVKD. CDR3 length: 16 residues.

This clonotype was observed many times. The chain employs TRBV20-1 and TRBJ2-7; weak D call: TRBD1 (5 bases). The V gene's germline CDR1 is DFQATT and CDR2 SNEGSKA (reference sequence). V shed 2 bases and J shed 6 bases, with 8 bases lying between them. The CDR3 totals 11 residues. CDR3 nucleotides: TGCAGTGCTAGAAGGGGTTCCGAGCAGTACTTC. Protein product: CSARRGSEQYF.

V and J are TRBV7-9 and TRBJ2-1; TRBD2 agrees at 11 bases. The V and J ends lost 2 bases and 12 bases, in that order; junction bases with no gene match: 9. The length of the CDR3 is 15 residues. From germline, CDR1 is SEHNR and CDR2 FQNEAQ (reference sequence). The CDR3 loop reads CASSLTLAGVGGQFF. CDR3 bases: TGTGCCAGCAGCTTAACACTAGCGGGAGTGGGCGGGCAGTTCTTC.

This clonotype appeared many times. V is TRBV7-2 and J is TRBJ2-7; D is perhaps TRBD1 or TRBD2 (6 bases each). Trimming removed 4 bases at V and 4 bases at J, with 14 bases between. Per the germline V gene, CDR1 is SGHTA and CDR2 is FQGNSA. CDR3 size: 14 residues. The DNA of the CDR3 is TGTGCCAGCAGCTGGGACCGGAGGGGGTACGAGCAGTACTTC. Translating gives CASSWDRRGYEQYF.

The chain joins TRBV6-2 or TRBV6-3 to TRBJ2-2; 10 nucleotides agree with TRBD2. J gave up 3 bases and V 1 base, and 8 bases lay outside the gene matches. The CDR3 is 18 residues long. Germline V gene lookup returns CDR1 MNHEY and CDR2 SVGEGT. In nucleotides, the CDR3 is TGTGCCAGCAGTTACTTCGGGTCTAGCGGGAGCGACACCGGGGAGCTGTTTTTT. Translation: CASSYFGSSGSDTGELFF.

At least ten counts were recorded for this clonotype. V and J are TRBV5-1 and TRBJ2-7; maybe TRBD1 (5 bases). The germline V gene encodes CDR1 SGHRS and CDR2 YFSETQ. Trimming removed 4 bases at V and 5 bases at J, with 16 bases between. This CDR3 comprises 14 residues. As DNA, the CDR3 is TGCGCCAGCAGCCCGGCCCAGGGTACCAACGAGCAGTACTTC. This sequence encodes CASSPAQGTNEQYF.

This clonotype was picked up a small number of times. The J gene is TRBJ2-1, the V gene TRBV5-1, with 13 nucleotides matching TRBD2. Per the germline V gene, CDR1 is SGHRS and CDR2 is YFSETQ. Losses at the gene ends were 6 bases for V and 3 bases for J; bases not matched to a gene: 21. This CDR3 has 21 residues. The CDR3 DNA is TGCGCCAGCACCGCAGGGACAGCGTTTTTACTAGCGGGAGGGATCTACAATGAGCAGTTCTTC. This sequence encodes CASTAGTAFLLAGGIYNEQFF.

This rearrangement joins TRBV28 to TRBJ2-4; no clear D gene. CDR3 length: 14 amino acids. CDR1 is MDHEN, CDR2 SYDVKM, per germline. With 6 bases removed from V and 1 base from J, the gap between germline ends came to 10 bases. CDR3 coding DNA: TGTGCCAGCAGAACGACCGGGGCCAAAAACATTCAGTACTTC. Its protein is CASRTTGAKNIQYF.

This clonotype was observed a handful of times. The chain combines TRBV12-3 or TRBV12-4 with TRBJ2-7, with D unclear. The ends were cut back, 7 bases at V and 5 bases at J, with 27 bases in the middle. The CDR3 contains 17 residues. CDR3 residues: CASTRGRRHPEGNEQYF. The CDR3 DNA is TGTGCCAGCACTCGAGGCAGGCGGCACCCAGAAGGGAACGAGCAGTACTTC.

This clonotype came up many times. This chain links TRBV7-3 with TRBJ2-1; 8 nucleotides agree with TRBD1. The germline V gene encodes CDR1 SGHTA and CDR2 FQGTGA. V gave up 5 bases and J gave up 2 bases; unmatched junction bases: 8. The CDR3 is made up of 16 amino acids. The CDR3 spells CASSPWGQVPYNEQFF. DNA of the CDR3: TGTGCCAGCAGCCCATGGGGACAGGTTCCCTACAATGAGCAGTTCTTC.

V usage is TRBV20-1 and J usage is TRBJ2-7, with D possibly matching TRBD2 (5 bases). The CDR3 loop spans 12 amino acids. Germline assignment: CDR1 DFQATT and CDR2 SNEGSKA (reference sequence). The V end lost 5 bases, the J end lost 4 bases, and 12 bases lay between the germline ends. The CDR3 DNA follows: TGCAGTGCTCCCTCCCGCGGGTACGAGCAGTACTTC. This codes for CSAPSRGYEQYF.

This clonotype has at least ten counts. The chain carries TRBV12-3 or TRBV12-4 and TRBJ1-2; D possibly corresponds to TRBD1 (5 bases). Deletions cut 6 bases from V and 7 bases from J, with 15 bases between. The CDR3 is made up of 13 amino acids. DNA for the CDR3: TGTGCCAGCAGCTTCCGGGACGGAGGTGGCTACACCTTC. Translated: CASSFRDGGGYTF.

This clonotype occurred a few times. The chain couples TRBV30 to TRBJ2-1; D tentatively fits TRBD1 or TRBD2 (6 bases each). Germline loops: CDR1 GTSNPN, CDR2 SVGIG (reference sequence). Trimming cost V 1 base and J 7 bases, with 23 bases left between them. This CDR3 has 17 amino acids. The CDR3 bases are TGTGCCTGGAGTGCTACTTTGCGTGGGGGGCTGGGGAATGAGCAGTTCTTC. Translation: CAWSATLRGGLGNEQFF.

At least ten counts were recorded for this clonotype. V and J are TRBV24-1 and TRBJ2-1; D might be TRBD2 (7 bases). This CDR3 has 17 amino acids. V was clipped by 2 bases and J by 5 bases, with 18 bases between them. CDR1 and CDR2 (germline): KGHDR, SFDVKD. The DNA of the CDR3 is TGTGCCACCAGTGATTGGAAGGGGGAGGGCCGCGACAATGAGCAGTTCTTC. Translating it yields CATSDWKGEGRDNEQFF.

CDR3 DNA sequence: TGCAGTGCTAGAGGGGGACTAGAGTTATGGACATTCAGTGAGCAGTACTTC. This translates into CSARGGLELWTFSEQYF. The chain links TRBV20-1 to TRBJ2-7; 8 bases map to TRBD2. The CDR3 contains 17 residues. J gave up 7 bases and V 1 base, and 18 bases lay outside the gene matches. The germline V gene encodes CDR1 DFQATT and CDR2 SNEGSKA (reference sequence).

The CDR3 loop reads CASSQLSDPGKYEQYF. The CDR3 DNA reads as TGTGCCAGCAGCCAACTATCGGACCCAGGAAAGTACGAGCAGTACTTC. This chain connects TRBV3-1 to TRBJ2-7, with unresolved D. The V and J ends lost 2 bases and 4 bases respectively, with 18 bases between them. The CDR3 contains 16 residues. Germline V gene lookup returns CDR1 LGHDT and CDR2 YNNKEL (reference sequence).

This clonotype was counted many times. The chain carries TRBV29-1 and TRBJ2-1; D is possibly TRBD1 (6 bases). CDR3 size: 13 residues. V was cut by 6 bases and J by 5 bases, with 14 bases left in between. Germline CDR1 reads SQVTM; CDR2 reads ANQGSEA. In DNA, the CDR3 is TGCAGCGTAACGACCGGACAGCACAATGAGCAGTTCTTC. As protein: CSVTTGQHNEQFF.

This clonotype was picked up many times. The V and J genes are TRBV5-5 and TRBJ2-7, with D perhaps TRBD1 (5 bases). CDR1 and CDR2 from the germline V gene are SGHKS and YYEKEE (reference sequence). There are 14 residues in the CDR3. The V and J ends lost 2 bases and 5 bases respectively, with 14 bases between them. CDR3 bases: TGTGCCAGCAGCTTCCTCCAGGGATCTAACGAGCAGTACTTC. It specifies CASSFLQGSNEQYF.

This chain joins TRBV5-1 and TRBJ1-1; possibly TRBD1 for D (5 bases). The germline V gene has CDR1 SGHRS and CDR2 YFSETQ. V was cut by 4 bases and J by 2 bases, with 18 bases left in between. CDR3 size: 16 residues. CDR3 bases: TGCGCCAGCAGCACAAATCCCGGGACCGGAAACACTGAAGCTTTCTTT. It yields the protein CASSTNPGTGNTEAFF.

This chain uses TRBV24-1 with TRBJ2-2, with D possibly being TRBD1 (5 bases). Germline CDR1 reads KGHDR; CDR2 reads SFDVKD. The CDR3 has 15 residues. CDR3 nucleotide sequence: TGTGCGGCCATTGATCCTGCGGACACCACCGGGGAGCTGTTTTTT. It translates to CAAIDPADTTGELFF.

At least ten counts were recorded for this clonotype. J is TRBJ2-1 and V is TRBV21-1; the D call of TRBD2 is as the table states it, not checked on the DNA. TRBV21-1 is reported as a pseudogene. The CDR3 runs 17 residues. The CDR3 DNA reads TGTGCCAGCAGCAAAGATAGCGGGAGGGCCCATGGTAATGAGCAGTTCTTC. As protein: CASSKDSGRAHGNEQFF.